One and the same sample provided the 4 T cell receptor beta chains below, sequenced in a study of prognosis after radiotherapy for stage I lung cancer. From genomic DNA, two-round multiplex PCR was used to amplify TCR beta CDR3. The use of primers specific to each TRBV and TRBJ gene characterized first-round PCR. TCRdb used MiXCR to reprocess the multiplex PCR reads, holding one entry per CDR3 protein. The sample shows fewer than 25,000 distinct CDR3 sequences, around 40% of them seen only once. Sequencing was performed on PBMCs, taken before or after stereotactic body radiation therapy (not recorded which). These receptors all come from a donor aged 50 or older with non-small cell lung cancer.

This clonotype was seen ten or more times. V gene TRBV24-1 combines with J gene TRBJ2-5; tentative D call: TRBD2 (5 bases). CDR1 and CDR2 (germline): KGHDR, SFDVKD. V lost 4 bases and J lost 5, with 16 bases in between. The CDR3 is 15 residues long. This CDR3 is CATSDSSGPAETQYF. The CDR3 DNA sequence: TGTGCCACCAGTGACTCGAGCGGACCCGCGGAGACCCAGTACTTC.

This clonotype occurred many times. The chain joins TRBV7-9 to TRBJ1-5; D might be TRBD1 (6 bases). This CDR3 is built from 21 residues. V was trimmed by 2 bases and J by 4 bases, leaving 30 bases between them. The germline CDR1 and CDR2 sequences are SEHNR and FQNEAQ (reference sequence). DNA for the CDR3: TGTGCCAGCAGCTTAAAGGAGAGGGGGGACGGTCCCGGAAATCGAAATCAGCCCCAGCATTTT. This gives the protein CASSLKERGDGPGNRNQPQHF.

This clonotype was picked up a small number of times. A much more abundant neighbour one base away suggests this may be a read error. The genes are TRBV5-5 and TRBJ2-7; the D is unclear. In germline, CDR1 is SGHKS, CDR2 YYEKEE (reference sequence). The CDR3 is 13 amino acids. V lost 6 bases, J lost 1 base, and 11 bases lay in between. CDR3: CASTEDLSYEQYF. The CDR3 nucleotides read TGTGCCAGCACAGAGGACCTTTCCTACGAGCAGTACTTC.

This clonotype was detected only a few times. The CDR3 loop reads CASSKLLQGGPYEQYF. CDR3 coding DNA: TGTGCCAGCAGCAAGCTTCTACAGGGGGGACCCTACGAGCAGTACTTC. The V gene is TRBV5-4, the J gene TRBJ2-7; the match to TRBD1 covers 8 bases. After removal of 4 bases from V and 2 bases from J, the junction contained 11 bases not matched to a gene. This CDR3 comprises 16 residues. Looked up from germline, CDR1 is SGHNT and CDR2 is YYREEE (reference sequence). The whole variable domain, filled in from reference TRBV5-4 and TRBJ2-7, reads ETGVTQSPTHLIKTRGQQVTLRCSSQSGHNTVSWYQQALGQGPQFIFQYYREEENGRGNFPPRFSGLQFPNYSSELNVNALELDDSALYLCASSKLLQGGPYEQYFGPGTRLTVT.